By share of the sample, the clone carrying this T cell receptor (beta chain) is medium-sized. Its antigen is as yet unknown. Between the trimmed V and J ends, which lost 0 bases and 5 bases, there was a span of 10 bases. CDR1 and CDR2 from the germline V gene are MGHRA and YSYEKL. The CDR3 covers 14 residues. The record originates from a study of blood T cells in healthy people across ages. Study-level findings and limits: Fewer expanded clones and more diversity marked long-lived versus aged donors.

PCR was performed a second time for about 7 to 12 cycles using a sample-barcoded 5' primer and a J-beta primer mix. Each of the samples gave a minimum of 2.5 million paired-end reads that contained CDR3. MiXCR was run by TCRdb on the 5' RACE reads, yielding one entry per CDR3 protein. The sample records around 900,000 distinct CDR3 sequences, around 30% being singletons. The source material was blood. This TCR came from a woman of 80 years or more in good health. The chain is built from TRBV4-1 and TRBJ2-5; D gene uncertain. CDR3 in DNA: TGCGCCAGCAGCCAAGAATGGGGAAGGGAGACCCAGTACTTC. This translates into CASSQEWGRETQYF.